This T cell receptor (beta chain) was identified in a study of cytomegalovirus exposure and HLA in healthy donors. Trimming took 2 bases from V and 7 from J; bases not matched to a gene: 3. CDR1 SQVTM and CDR2 ANQGSEA come from the germline V gene. The CDR3 is 12 residues long. The PCR employed 60 Vbeta primers together with 13 Jbeta primers. Measured with immunoSEQ multiplex PCR; TCRdb has only the in-frame clones, and not every one. Found here are fewer than 200,000 clones, over 75% of them singletons; the top ten hold approximately 0.51%. Sequencing input: PBMCs. This sequence joins TRBV29-1 and TRBJ1-1, with 8 bases identical to TRBD1. The TCR comes from a woman aged 45 to 65 in good health and CMV-seronegative. In DNA, the CDR3 is TGCAGCGTTGAACGGACAGGGCATGAAGCTTTCTTT. It is translated as CSVERTGHEAFF. The variable domain in full, with the rest retrieved from reference TRBV29-1 and TRBJ1-1, is SAVISQKPSRDICQRGTSLTIQCQVDSQVTMMFWYRQQPGQSLTLIATANQGSEATYESGFVIDKFPISRPNLTFSTLTVSNMSPEDSSIYLCSVERTGHEAFFGQGTRLTVV.